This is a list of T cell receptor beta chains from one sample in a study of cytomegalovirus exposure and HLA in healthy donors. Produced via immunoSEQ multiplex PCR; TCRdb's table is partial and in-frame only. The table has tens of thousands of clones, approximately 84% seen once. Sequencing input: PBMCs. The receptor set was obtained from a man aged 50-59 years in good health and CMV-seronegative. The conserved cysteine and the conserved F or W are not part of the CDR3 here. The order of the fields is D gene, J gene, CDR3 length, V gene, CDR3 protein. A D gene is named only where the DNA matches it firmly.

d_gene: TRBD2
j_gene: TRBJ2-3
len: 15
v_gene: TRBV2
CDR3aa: ASSRGLAGALTDTQY

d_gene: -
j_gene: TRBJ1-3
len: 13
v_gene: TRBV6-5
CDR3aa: ASKSGFNSGNTIY

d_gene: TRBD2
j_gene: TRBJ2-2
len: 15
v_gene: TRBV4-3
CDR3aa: ASSQETSGANTGELF

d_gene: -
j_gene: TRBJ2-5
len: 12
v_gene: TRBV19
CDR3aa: ASSIGTPQETQY

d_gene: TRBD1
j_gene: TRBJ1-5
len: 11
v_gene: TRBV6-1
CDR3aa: ASSDRGNQPQH

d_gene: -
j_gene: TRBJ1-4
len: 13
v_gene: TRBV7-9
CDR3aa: ASSLAGAGTEKLF

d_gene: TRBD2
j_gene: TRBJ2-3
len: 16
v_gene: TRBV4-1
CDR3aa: ASSLVLSGGISVDTQY

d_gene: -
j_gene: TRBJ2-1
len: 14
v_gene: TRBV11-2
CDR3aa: ASSDGGAWSNNEQF

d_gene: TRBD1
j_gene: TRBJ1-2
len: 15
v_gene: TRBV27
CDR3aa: ASKPPGTGGLKGGYT

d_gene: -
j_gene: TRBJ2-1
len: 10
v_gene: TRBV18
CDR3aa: ASSHQLEEQF

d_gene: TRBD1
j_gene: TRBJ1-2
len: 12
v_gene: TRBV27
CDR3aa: ASSPELDRAEIS